The rows below give T cell receptor beta chains drawn from one sample of a study of T-cell memory formation after mild COVID-19. TCRdb independently ran MiXCR on the 5' RACE reads; one entry per CDR3 protein. The sample has around 200,000 distinct CDR3 sequences, around 27% seen once; the top ten hold over 9.5%. The sample was PBMCs or a T cell subset sorted from them (not recorded which). Source of these receptors: an adult woman who had mild COVID-19 (a few samples of this study predate the infection). Cell type and time point are not known. Both conserved end residues are part of each CDR3. D genes are given only for firm matches. Where a row states a size, it is once, few, many or the class of an expanded clone; other rows omit it.

clone_size | j_call | d_call | v_call | cdr3_aa | cdr3_nt
. | TRBJ2-3 | TRBD2 | TRBV3-1 | CASSQTSGRTDTQYF | TGTGCCAGCAGCCAAACTAGCGGGAGGACAGATACGCAGTATTTT
. | TRBJ2-7 | . | TRBV7-6 | CASSIDTTRGEQYF | TGTGCCAGCAGCATCGACACTACGAGGGGAGAGCAGTACTTC
. | TRBJ1-1 | TRBD1 | TRBV7-9 | CASSLVGQENTEAFF | TGTGCCAGCAGCTTAGTGGGACAGGAGAACACTGAAGCTTTCTTT
. | TRBJ1-1 | . | TRBV18 | CASSPSVSRAEAFF | TGTGCCAGCTCACCATCCGTATCTCGGGCTGAAGCTTTCTTT
. | TRBJ1-6 | TRBD1 | TRBV19 | CASSVTGDNSPLHF | TGTGCCAGTAGTGTGACAGGGGACAATTCACCCCTCCACTTT
few | TRBJ1-2 | . | TRBV5-1 | CASSLELDGYTF | TGCGCCAGCAGCTTGGAGCTGGATGGCTACACCTTC
. | TRBJ2-2 | . | TRBV12-5 | CASGLVMVHGELFF | TGTGCTAGTGGTTTGGTAATGGTTCACGGGGAGCTGTTTTTT
. | TRBJ2-1 | . | TRBV6-2/TRBV6-3 | CSSSLLEPDYNEQFF | TGTTCCAGCAGCCTACTAGAGCCGGATTACAATGAGCAGTTCTTC
few | TRBJ1-2 | . | TRBV11-2 | CASSLEGAANYGYTF | TGTGCCAGCAGCTTAGAGGGGGCCGCGAACTATGGCTACACCTTC
. | TRBJ2-7 | TRBD2 | TRBV6-5 | CASSYSGTSGRAYEQYF | TGTGCCAGCAGTTACTCCGGGACTAGCGGACGCGCCTACGAGCAGTACTTC
. | TRBJ2-7 | TRBD1 | TRBV28 | CASRDRGRPYEQYF | TGTGCCAGCAGGGACAGGGGGCGCCCCTACGAGCAGTACTTC
few | TRBJ2-1 | . | TRBV11-3 | CASSLKRGYNEQFF | TGTGCCAGCAGCTTAAAACGGGGGTACAATGAGCAGTTCTTC
. | TRBJ2-7 | TRBD2 | TRBV7-9 | CASSQKAGQSYEQYF | TGTGCCAGCAGTCAGAAAGCGGGGCAAAGCTACGAGCAGTACTTC
few | TRBJ2-7 | TRBD1 | TRBV5-1 | CASSSRDRRYEQYF | TGCGCCAGCAGCTCCCGGGACAGGAGATACGAGCAGTACTTC
. | TRBJ2-7 | TRBD2 | TRBV12-3/TRBV12-4 | CASSLSGRALFNEQYF | TGTGCCAGCAGCCTTAGCGGGAGGGCCCTTTTTAACGAGCAGTACTTC
few | TRBJ2-2 | TRBD1 | TRBV7-2 | CASRPPGQGSTGELFF | TGTGCCAGCAGACCCCCGGGACAGGGGTCCACCGGGGAGCTGTTTTTT
. | TRBJ2-1 | . | TRBV6-2/TRBV6-3 | CASSHEPGEQFF | TGTGCCAGCAGCCACGAACCGGGGGAGCAGTTCTTC
few | TRBJ2-7 | . | TRBV29-1 | CSVEDVRDNSYEQYF | TGCAGCGTTGAAGACGTCCGGGACAACTCCTACGAGCAGTACTTC
. | TRBJ2-5 | TRBD2 | TRBV6-6 | CASSFFSGSVETQYF | TGTGCCAGCAGTTTCTTTAGCGGGAGTGTAGAGACCCAGTACTTC
once | TRBJ2-3 | . | TRBV12-3/TRBV12-4 | CASSLLAGKGTDTQYF | TGTGCCAGCAGTTTACTGGCCGGGAAGGGCACAGATACGCAGTATTTT
many | TRBJ1-1 | . | TRBV11-2 | CASSLGVAALAAEAFF | TGTGCCAGCAGCTTAGGAGTGGCCGCCTTGGCGGCTGAAGCTTTCTTT
. | TRBJ2-2 | . | TRBV3-1 | CASSQDLGAGGELFF | TGTGCCAGCAGCCAAGATTTGGGGGCGGGCGGGGAGCTGTTTTTT
few | TRBJ1-5 | . | TRBV6-2/TRBV6-3 | CASSWQYNQPQHF | TGTGCCAGCAGTTGGCAGTACAATCAGCCCCAGCATTTT
. | TRBJ1-1 | TRBD1 | TRBV6-2/TRBV6-3 | CASSLQGGYGGTEAFF | TGTGCCAGCAGCTTACAGGGGGGCTACGGAGGCACTGAAGCTTTCTTT
. | TRBJ2-1 | . | TRBV27 | CASSLSAAAYNEQFF | TGTGCCAGCAGTTTATCGGCGGCGGCTTACAATGAGCAGTTCTTC
. | TRBJ2-7 | TRBD1 | TRBV29-1 | CSVAGQGALSSYEQYF | TGCAGCGTTGCGGGACAGGGGGCTCTTAGCTCCTACGAGCAGTACTTC